One and the same sample provided the 21 T cell receptor beta chains below, sequenced in a study of T cell repertoires in cytomegalovirus infection. Each CDR3 protein is one row after TCRdb ran MiXCR on the reads. The sample has more than 150,000 distinct CDR3 sequences; approximately 20% are singletons. Material for sequencing was PBMCs. These receptors came from a human donor in good health (CMV status not recorded). Some clones in this sample may be carry-over from other donors' samples.

V usage is TRBV19 and J usage is TRBJ2-7; 9 bases agree with TRBD2. V was clipped by 5 bases and J by 7 bases; unmatched bases: 9. The length of the CDR3 is 14 residues. Germline loops: CDR1 LNHDA, CDR2 SQIVND (reference sequence). The CDR3 coding sequence is TGTGCCAGTAGTGCGGTTCCCCTAGCGGGGGAGCAGTACTTC. Its translation: CASSAVPLAGEQYF.

This clonotype showed up just a few times. The V and J genes are TRBV6-2 or TRBV6-3 and TRBJ2-2; D might be TRBD2 (6 bases). Germline V CDR1 and CDR2: MNHEY, SVGEGT. Deletions cut 2 bases from V and 5 bases from J, with 12 bases between. CDR3 length equals 15 residues. CDR3 amino acids: CASSYQLGTTGELFF. The CDR3 bases are TGTGCCAGCAGTTACCAGCTAGGGACTACCGGGGAGCTGTTTTTT.

This clonotype showed up just a few times. This rearrangement joins TRBV19 to TRBJ1-1; 7 bases align to TRBD1. CDR3 length: 12 residues. CDR1 is LNHDA, CDR2 SQIVND, per germline (reference sequence). V was clipped by 8 bases and J by 4 bases; unmatched bases: 4. CDR3 DNA: TGTGCCAGTGGACAGGTTCCCACTGAAGCTTTCTTT. This gives the protein CASGQVPTEAFF.

The chain has TRBV5-1 and TRBJ2-3, with a weak D call TRBD2 (6 bases). Germline V gene lookup returns CDR1 SGHRS and CDR2 YFSETQ. The CDR3 sequence is 14 residues long. Trimming shortened V by 4 bases and J by 5 bases, and 14 bases separated the two germline ends. The chain's CDR3 is CASSRSGTRDTQYF. The DNA of the CDR3 is TGCGCCAGCAGCAGATCCGGGACTCGAGATACGCAGTATTTT.

This clonotype was seen more than once but under ten times. V gene TRBV20-1 combines with J gene TRBJ2-1; TRBD2 matches at 7 bases. J lost 8 bases, V lost 4 bases, and 8 bases had no gene match. Germline CDR1 reads DFQATT; CDR2 reads SNEGSKA (reference sequence). The CDR3 is 13 amino acids. The CDR3 DNA follows: TGCAGTGCTACCGAGACTAGCTTGTATGAGCAGTTCTTC. This translates into CSATETSLYEQFF.

The chain combines TRBV6-8 with TRBJ1-5, with D possibly matching TRBD1 (5 bases). The V end lost 0 bases, the J end lost 0 bases, and 6 bases lay between the germline ends. Germline assignment: CDR1 MNHGY and CDR2 SAAAGT. The CDR3 runs 15 residues. CDR3 sequence: CASSYSGVSNQPQHF. DNA for the CDR3: TGTGCCAGCAGTTACTCGGGGGTTAGCAATCAGCCCCAGCATTTT.

This clonotype was seen a handful of times. CDR3 protein: CASSLEGTSGYNEQFF. Here the CDR3 DNA reads TGTGCCAGCAGCTTGGAAGGGACTAGCGGCTACAATGAGCAGTTCTTC. The chain uses TRBV7-3 and TRBJ2-1; TRBD2 matches 11 bases. Unmatched junction bases numbered 4, after V lost 3 bases and J lost 3 bases. CDR1 and CDR2 from the germline V gene are SGHTA and FQGTGA. The CDR3 spans 16 residues.

The chain couples TRBV6-1 to TRBJ2-2; a possible D gene is TRBD1 (5 bases). V dropped 10 bases and J dropped 1 base, with 13 bases sitting between them. The CDR3 has 14 residues. CDR1 is MNHNS and CDR2 is SASEGT in the germline V gene. DNA of the CDR3: TGTGCCACCCAGGACATGATGAACACCGGGGAGCTGTTTTTT. Translation gives CATQDMMNTGELFF.

In this sample, this clonotype turned up a few times. V is TRBV5-6 and J is TRBJ2-3; 10 bases agree with TRBD2. Trimming at V came to 2 bases and at J to 3 bases, leaving 9 bases not matched to a gene. Germline-derived CDR1 and CDR2 are SGHDT and YYEEEE. The CDR3 covers 17 residues. This CDR3 reads CASSFSGLAGVTDTQYF. The DNA of the CDR3 is TGTGCCAGCAGCTTTTCCGGGCTAGCGGGGGTTACAGATACGCAGTATTTT.

The rearrangement uses TRBV11-2 and TRBJ1-5; D is perhaps TRBD1 (5 bases). Trimming stripped 4 bases from V and 11 bases from J, with 18 bases between. The CDR3 sequence is 14 residues long. In germline, CDR1 is SGHAT, CDR2 FQNNGV. CDR3 loop: CASSSGTPEDSQHF. The CDR3, as DNA: TGTGCCAGCAGCTCCGGGACCCCTGAGGATTCCCAGCATTTT.

The genes are TRBV20-1 and TRBJ2-3, with TRBD2 matching 10 bases. Looked up from germline, CDR1 is DFQATT and CDR2 is SNEGSKA (reference sequence). This CDR3 has 16 amino acids. J gave up 0 bases and V 1 base, and 4 bases lay outside the gene matches. The CDR3 here is CSARAIAGGSTDTQYF. The CDR3 nucleotides read TGCAGTGCTAGAGCTATAGCGGGGGGAAGCACAGATACGCAGTATTTT.

CDR3: CASSLDPWLAGFSGANVLTF. DNA for the CDR3: TGTGCCAGCAGCTTGGACCCCTGGCTAGCGGGATTCTCTGGGGCCAACGTCCTGACTTTC. The J gene is TRBJ2-6, the V gene TRBV7-2, with TRBD2 matching 9 bases. Germline assignment: CDR1 SGHTA and CDR2 FQGNSA. After removal of 3 bases from V and 0 bases from J, the junction contained 12 bases not matched to a gene. The CDR3 sequence is 20 residues long.

This clonotype was recorded many times. The CDR3 here is CASRRDLPEEQYF. CDR3 coding DNA: TGTGCCAGCAGGAGGGACTTACCTGAGGAGCAGTACTTC. V and J are TRBV2 and TRBJ2-7, with a tentative D call TRBD2 (6 bases). The germline V and J ends were trimmed by 6 bases and 7 bases, with 16 bases remaining between them. Per the germline V gene, CDR1 is SNHLY and CDR2 is FYNNEI. CDR3 length: 13 residues.

This clonotype was seen a few times. This chain connects TRBV5-4 to TRBJ2-2, with TRBD1 matching over 8 bases. Germline values: CDR1 SGHNT, CDR2 YYREEE (reference sequence). CDR3 size: 15 residues. V shed 4 bases, J shed 2 bases, and the junction held 4 bases outside the gene matches. CDR3 in amino acids: CASSRQGANTGELFF. DNA for the CDR3: TGTGCCAGCAGCAGGCAGGGGGCAAACACCGGGGAGCTGTTTTTT. Based on the CDR3 plus reference TRBV5-4 and TRBJ2-2, the full variable domain is ETGVTQSPTHLIKTRGQQVTLRCSSQSGHNTVSWYQQALGQGPQFIFQYYREEENGRGNFPPRFSGLQFPNYSSELNVNALELDDSALYLCASSRQGANTGELFFGEGSRLTVL.

The chain recombines TRBV29-1 with TRBJ1-2; D gene ambiguous. V was shortened by 7 bases and J by 7 bases, with 13 bases between the two germline ends. This CDR3 contains 11 residues. Germline loops: CDR1 SQVTM, CDR2 ANQGSEA. CDR3 protein: CSARLGGGYTF. As DNA, the CDR3 is TGCAGCGCTAGGCTAGGTGGTGGCTACACCTTC. Full variable domain (outside the CDR3, taken from reference TRBV29-1 and TRBJ1-2): SAVISQKPSRDICQRGTSLTIQCQVDSQVTMMFWYRQQPGQSLTLIATANQGSEATYESGFVIDKFPISRPNLTFSTLTVSNMSPEDSSIYLCSARLGGGYTFGSGTRLTVV.

Notes on this clonotype: Given a much more abundant clone one base away, this may be a read error. V gene TRBV7-4 combines with J gene TRBJ2-7, with TRBD2 identical over 13 bases. This CDR3 comprises 16 residues. CDR1 SGHVT and CDR2 SQSDAQ come from the germline V gene. This CDR3 is CPSSSGLAGDSYEQYF. CDR3 DNA: TGTCCCAGCAGCTCAGGACTAGCGGGGGATTCCTACGAGCAGTACTTC. The whole variable domain, filled in from reference TRBV7-4 and TRBJ2-7, reads GAGVSQSPRYKVAKRGRDVALRCDSISGHVTLYWYRQTLGQGSEVLTYSQSDAQRDKSGRPSGRFSAERPERSVSTLKIQRTEQGDSAVYLCPSSSGLAGDSYEQYFGPGTRLTVT.

This clonotype was observed at least ten times. The chain links TRBV19 to TRBJ2-3; 9 positions agree with TRBD1. The ends lost 7 bases at V and 0 bases at J; junction bases unmatched: 5. Germline values: CDR1 LNHDA, CDR2 SQIVND (reference sequence). The CDR3 is 15 amino acids. CDR3 sequence reads: CASTRGQGSTDTQYF. CDR3 nucleotide sequence: TGTGCCAGTACCCGCGGACAGGGGAGCACAGATACGCAGTATTTT.

A few counts support this clonotype. V gene TRBV7-2 combines with J gene TRBJ1-4; D gene uncertain. V lost 5 bases and J 0 bases, leaving 10 bases between the germline ends. This CDR3 is 15 amino acids long. The germline V gene has CDR1 SGHTA and CDR2 FQGNSA. The CDR3 DNA is TGTGCCAGCAGCCCAGAGGCGACAACTAATGAAAAACTGTTTTTT. Encoded protein: CASSPEATTNEKLFF.

Comment on this clonotype: A much larger clone lies a single base off, so this may be a read error. This chain joins TRBV11-1 and TRBJ2-1, with D unresolved. CDR1 and CDR2 from the germline V gene are SGHAT and FQDESV (reference sequence). This CDR3 contains 15 residues. The CDR3 here is CTSSLGSVSGNEQFF. CDR3 sequence (DNA): TGTACCAGCAGCTTAGGGTCCGTTTCTGGAAATGAGCAGTTCTTC.

A few counts support this clonotype. V usage is TRBV7-4 and J usage is TRBJ2-1; a weak D match, TRBD1 (6 bases). CDR3 length equals 14 residues. V was cut by 7 bases and J by 9 bases, with 19 bases left in between. Germline CDR1 and CDR2: SGHVT and SQSDAQ. CDR3 region: CASTPPDRHSEQFF. Here the CDR3 DNA reads TGTGCCAGCACCCCCCCCGACAGGCATAGTGAGCAGTTCTTC.

This clonotype was recorded at least ten times. The chain has TRBV12-3 or TRBV12-4 and TRBJ2-3; D is possibly TRBD1 or TRBD2 (7 bases each). The CDR3 contains 16 residues. V dropped 5 bases and J dropped 4 bases, with 19 bases sitting between them. The CDR3 is CASSPLSTGRADTQYF. The CDR3 nucleotides are TGTGCCAGCAGTCCCCTTTCGACAGGGAGGGCAGATACGCAGTATTTT.